The clone carrying this TCR beta chain was counted between two and nine times. Its antigen is as yet unknown. With 60 Vbeta and 13 Jbeta primers, the PCR was carried out. The assay was immunoSEQ multiplex PCR, and TCRdb's table has in-frame clones only and misses some. Of approximately 110,000 clones listed, 15% are singletons. Nominal health characterized the donors when sampled, though unrecorded immune exposures were likely. The sample comes from a study of cytomegalovirus exposure and HLA in healthy donors. General study points: Previously analyzed data showed that most TCR beta V segments were productive at a frequency of about 90% or about 30%.

The germline V gene encodes CDR1 SGHAT and CDR2 FQDESV (reference sequence). The ends lost 5 bases at V and 1 base at J; junction bases unmatched: 12. The CDR3 is 18 amino acids. Specimen: PBMCs. The sequence came from a woman under 30 in good health and CMV-seronegative. The chain is built from TRBV11-1 and TRBJ2-5; 11 bases align to TRBD2. CDR3 sequence: CASSAKRRLAGLQETQYF. The CDR3 DNA follows: TGTGCCAGCAGCGCCAAGAGGCGACTAGCGGGGCTCCAAGAGACCCAGTACTTC.